This T cell receptor beta chain was retrieved from a study of early T cells in non-severe SARS-CoV-2 infection. Study-level information: With bulk RNA from unsorted whole blood as input, sequencing yielded unpaired chains.

This clonotype appeared a few times. The CDR3 is 16 amino acids. Using its own MiXCR run on the 5' RACE reads, TCRdb lists one record per CDR3 protein. The data contain approximately 69,000 distinct CDR3 sequences, under 9.5% of them singletons. Specimen: whole blood. This chain links TRBV3-2 with TRBJ2-7; TRBD1, the table's D call, lacks a check against the DNA. TRBV3-2 is tagged as a pseudogene. The receptor was isolated from an adult who was a healthcare worker with PCR-confirmed SARS-CoV-2 infection or an uninfected control (not recorded which). The CDR3 DNA is TGTGCCAGCAGCCAAGGCCAGGGGAAATTCTCCTACGAGCAGTACTTC. It codes for CASSQGQGKFSYEQYF.